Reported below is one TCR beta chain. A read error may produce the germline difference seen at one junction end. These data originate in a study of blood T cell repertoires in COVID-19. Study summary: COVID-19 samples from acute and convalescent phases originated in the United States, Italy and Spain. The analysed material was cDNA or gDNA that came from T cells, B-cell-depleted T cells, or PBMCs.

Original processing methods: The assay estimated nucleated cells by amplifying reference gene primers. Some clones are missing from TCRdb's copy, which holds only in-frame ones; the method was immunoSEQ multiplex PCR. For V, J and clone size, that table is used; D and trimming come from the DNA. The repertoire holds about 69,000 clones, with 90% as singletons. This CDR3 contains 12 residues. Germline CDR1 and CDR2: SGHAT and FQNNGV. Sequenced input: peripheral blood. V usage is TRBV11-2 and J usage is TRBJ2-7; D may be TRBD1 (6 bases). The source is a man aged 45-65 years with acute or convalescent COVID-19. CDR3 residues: CASSLERTDLNF. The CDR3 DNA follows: TGTGCCAGCAGCTTAGAAAGGACAGATCTTAACTTC.